This TCR beta chain was identified in a study of T cell repertoires in cytomegalovirus infection. About the study: HLA-B-restricted CMV epitopes that are well studied were used alongside recently identified HLA-C-restricted ones. CMV infection together with matching HLA type was indicated by public TCR beta signatures.

Germline V CDR1 and CDR2: DFQATT, SNEGSKA (reference sequence). The V gene lost 3 bases and the J gene lost 0 bases, with 8 bases spanning the gap. The CDR3 has 13 amino acids. A word on this clonotype: Antigen: not known.

TCRdb used MiXCR to reprocess the reads, holding one entry per CDR3 protein. The sample lists hundreds of thousands of distinct CDR3 sequences, around 30% occurring once. Sequenced material: cultured CD8+ T cells from PBMCs, taken from culture after CMV antigen stimulation. The rearrangement links TRBV20-1 to TRBJ1-2; weak D call: TRBD1 (5 bases). This TCR derives from a human donor in good health (CMV status not recorded). Some clones in this sample may be carry-over from other donors' samples. The DNA for the CDR3 is TGCAGTGCTAGGGAAGGGGCTAACTATGGCTACACCTTC. Encoded protein: CSAREGANYGYTF.